The rows below give T cell receptor beta chains drawn from one sample of a study of cytomegalovirus exposure and HLA in healthy donors. Data came from immunoSEQ multiplex PCR; TCRdb stores just in-frame clones and leaves some out. The sample includes 160,000 or so clones, over 75% of them seen just once. The sample consisted of PBMCs. These receptors all come from a man aged 35 to 55 in good health and CMV-seropositive. Each CDR3 is given with its conserved first and last residue. D genes are given only for firm matches. Expanded clones get a size class; other rows say once, few or many, or leave the size out.

J gene: TRBJ2-7; D gene: .; clone size: .; V gene: TRBV6-5; CDR3 protein: CASSSVPGSLVDEQYF; CDR3 DNA: TGTGCCAGCAGTTCGGTCCCCGGGTCACTTGTAGACGAGCAGTACTTC
J gene: TRBJ2-5; D gene: .; clone size: .; V gene: TRBV18; CDR3 protein: CASSPSGYFQETQYF; CDR3 DNA: TGTGCCAGCTCACCGAGCGGCTACTTCCAAGAGACCCAGTACTTC
J gene: TRBJ1-2; D gene: TRBD1; clone size: few; V gene: TRBV27; CDR3 protein: CASRSSGTGGRGYTF; CDR3 DNA: TGTGCCAGCAGATCTTCCGGGACAGGGGGCCGTGGCTACACCTTC
J gene: TRBJ2-7; D gene: .; clone size: .; V gene: TRBV7-3; CDR3 protein: CASSLIAARGSYEQYF; CDR3 DNA: TGTGCCAGCAGCTTAATTGCTGCCCGGGGGTCCTACGAGCAGTACTTC
J gene: TRBJ2-5; D gene: .; clone size: once; V gene: TRBV5-1; CDR3 protein: CASSLKGQTQETQYF; CDR3 DNA: TGCGCCAGCAGCTTGAAGGGGCAAACCCAAGAGACCCAGTACTTC
J gene: TRBJ2-3; D gene: TRBD2; clone size: .; V gene: TRBV5-1; CDR3 protein: CASSLGGGSPLSTDTQYF; CDR3 DNA: TGCGCCAGCAGCTTGGGTGGCGGGAGCCCCCTTAGCACAGATACGCAGTATTTT
J gene: TRBJ2-1; D gene: TRBD2; clone size: .; V gene: TRBV7-6; CDR3 protein: CASSSSGGLAKHNEQFF; CDR3 DNA: TGTGCCAGCAGCTCCTCGGGGGGACTAGCGAAACACAATGAGCAGTTCTTC
J gene: TRBJ2-5; D gene: TRBD1; clone size: few; V gene: TRBV18; CDR3 protein: CASSPPGQGAETQYF; CDR3 DNA: TGTGCCAGCTCACCACCGGGACAGGGGGCGGAGACCCAGTACTTC
J gene: TRBJ2-7; D gene: .; clone size: few; V gene: TRBV15; CDR3 protein: CATSRDPTGVTYEQYF; CDR3 DNA: TGTGCCACCAGCAGAGATCCCACGGGAGTGACCTACGAGCAGTACTTC
J gene: TRBJ1-1; D gene: TRBD1; clone size: .; V gene: TRBV27; CDR3 protein: CASSLEGAHTEAFF; CDR3 DNA: TGTGCCAGCAGTTTGGAGGGGGCGCACACTGAAGCTTTCTTT
J gene: TRBJ2-4; D gene: TRBD2; clone size: once; V gene: TRBV25-1; CDR3 protein: CASSGRGAPGAKNIQYF; CDR3 DNA: TGTGCCAGCAGTGGGCGGGGGGCGCCGGGGGCCAAAAACATTCAGTACTTC
J gene: TRBJ2-1; D gene: .; clone size: .; V gene: TRBV19; CDR3 protein: CASSSRTDRGNEQFF; CDR3 DNA: TGTGCCAGTAGTTCAAGGACAGACCGAGGGAATGAGCAGTTCTTC
J gene: TRBJ2-1; D gene: TRBD1; clone size: .; V gene: TRBV5-1; CDR3 protein: CASSPRQGRSQRNEQFF; CDR3 DNA: TGCGCCAGCAGCCCGCGACAGGGCCGCTCCCAACGGAATGAGCAGTTCTTC
J gene: TRBJ1-1; D gene: TRBD1; clone size: once; V gene: TRBV11-3; CDR3 protein: CASSPGTVSKAFF; CDR3 DNA: TGTGCCAGCAGCCCAGGGACAGTTTCAAAAGCTTTCTTT
J gene: TRBJ2-7; D gene: TRBD2; clone size: few; V gene: TRBV27; CDR3 protein: CASRRAGVSYEQYF; CDR3 DNA: TGTGCCAGCAGGCGAGCGGGAGTGTCCTACGAGCAGTACTTC
J gene: TRBJ2-2; D gene: .; clone size: .; V gene: TRBV15; CDR3 protein: CATSTASYTGELFF; CDR3 DNA: TGTGCCACCAGCACTGCCAGTTATACCGGGGAGCTGTTTTTT
J gene: TRBJ1-2; D gene: .; clone size: .; V gene: TRBV5-5; CDR3 protein: CASSLLGRGLYGYTF; CDR3 DNA: TGTGCCAGCAGCTTGTTGGGGAGGGGACTTTATGGCTACACCTTC
J gene: TRBJ1-5; D gene: TRBD1; clone size: .; V gene: TRBV6-1; CDR3 protein: CASSLTGWGDQPQHF; CDR3 DNA: TGTGCCAGCAGTTTGACAGGGTGGGGCGATCAGCCCCAGCATTTT
J gene: TRBJ2-7; D gene: TRBD1; clone size: .; V gene: TRBV2; CDR3 protein: CASSDGTGGSRGEQYF; CDR3 DNA: TGTGCCAGCAGTGACGGGACAGGGGGCTCTCGCGGCGAGCAGTACTTC
J gene: TRBJ1-5; D gene: TRBD1; clone size: few; V gene: TRBV28; CDR3 protein: CASSFPTGDQPQHF; CDR3 DNA: TGTGCCAGCAGTTTCCCCACAGGGGATCAGCCCCAGCATTTT
J gene: TRBJ2-2; D gene: .; clone size: .; V gene: TRBV13; CDR3 protein: CASSPQGKVRAGELFF; CDR3 DNA: TGTGCCAGCAGCCCCCAAGGCAAGGTCCGGGCCGGGGAGCTGTTTTTT
J gene: TRBJ2-1; D gene: TRBD2; clone size: .; V gene: TRBV7-3; CDR3 protein: CASSLEPGLAGLPPSYNEQFF; CDR3 DNA: TGTGCCAGCAGCTTAGAGCCGGGACTAGCGGGACTGCCCCCTTCCTACAATGAGCAGTTCTTC
J gene: TRBJ2-7; D gene: .; clone size: once; V gene: TRBV5-1; CDR3 protein: CASSSTQGSMGSYEQYF; CDR3 DNA: TGCGCCAGCAGCTCAACGCAGGGGTCCATGGGCTCCTACGAGCAGTACTTC
J gene: TRBJ2-3; D gene: .; clone size: few; V gene: TRBV27; CDR3 protein: CASSLNFDTQYF; CDR3 DNA: TGTGCCAGCAGTCTAAACTTTGATACGCAGTATTTT
J gene: TRBJ2-1; D gene: .; clone size: .; V gene: TRBV5-1; CDR3 protein: CASSIENSYNEQFF; CDR3 DNA: TGCGCCAGCAGCATTGAGAACTCCTACAATGAGCAGTTCTTC
J gene: TRBJ2-7; D gene: .; clone size: .; V gene: TRBV27; CDR3 protein: CASSLKWDNSYEQYF; CDR3 DNA: TGTGCCAGCAGTTTAAAATGGGACAACTCCTACGAGCAGTACTTC
J gene: TRBJ2-3; D gene: TRBD2; clone size: .; V gene: TRBV2; CDR3 protein: CASSVNSGNADTQYF; CDR3 DNA: TGTGCCAGCAGTGTAAATAGCGGGAACGCGGATACGCAGTATTTT
J gene: TRBJ2-7; D gene: TRBD2; clone size: .; V gene: TRBV5-4; CDR3 protein: CASSSGLAGVEQYF; CDR3 DNA: TGTGCCAGCAGCTCGGGACTAGCGGGAGTCGAGCAGTACTTC
J gene: TRBJ2-3; D gene: .; clone size: .; V gene: TRBV12-5; CDR3 protein: CASGSDILDTQYF; CDR3 DNA: TGTGCTAGTGGTTCTGACATATTGGATACGCAGTATTTT
J gene: TRBJ2-4; D gene: .; clone size: .; V gene: TRBV27; CDR3 protein: CASSLLGREFSQYF; CDR3 DNA: TGTGCCAGCAGTTTGTTGGGTCGGGAGTTTAGTCAGTACTTC
J gene: TRBJ1-5; D gene: TRBD1; clone size: .; V gene: TRBV5-3; CDR3 protein: CARSSSRDREKKNQPQHF; CDR3 DNA: TGTGCCAGAAGCTCGTCCCGGGACAGGGAGAAAAAAAATCAGCCCCAGCATTTT
J gene: TRBJ1-2; D gene: TRBD1; clone size: few; V gene: TRBV14; CDR3 protein: CASSPGQGYSGYTF; CDR3 DNA: TGTGCCAGCAGCCCGGGACAGGGTTACTCGGGCTACACCTTC
J gene: TRBJ2-3; D gene: TRBD2; clone size: .; V gene: TRBV9; CDR3 protein: CASNPAGSGNTQYF; CDR3 DNA: TGTGCCAGCAATCCAGCGGGGTCGGGAAATACGCAGTATTTT
J gene: TRBJ2-3; D gene: TRBD2; clone size: once; V gene: TRBV13; CDR3 protein: CASSSLAGADSDTQYF; CDR3 DNA: TGTGCCAGCAGCTCCCTAGCGGGGGCTGACTCAGATACGCAGTATTTT
J gene: TRBJ2-7; D gene: .; clone size: once; V gene: TRBV11-2; CDR3 protein: CASSPGISYEQYF; CDR3 DNA: TGTGCCAGCAGCCCGGGAATCTCCTACGAGCAGTACTTC
J gene: TRBJ2-7; D gene: .; clone size: .; V gene: TRBV5-1; CDR3 protein: CASSETRTYEQYF; CDR3 DNA: TGCGCCAGCAGCGAGACACGAACCTACGAGCAGTACTTC
J gene: TRBJ2-7; D gene: TRBD1; clone size: .; V gene: TRBV6-5; CDR3 protein: CASSYVQGGLYEQYF; CDR3 DNA: TGTGCCAGCAGTTACGTACAGGGGGGACTCTACGAGCAGTACTTC
J gene: TRBJ2-3; D gene: TRBD2; clone size: .; V gene: TRBV5-1; CDR3 protein: CASSLEREGTDTQYF; CDR3 DNA: TGCGCCAGCAGCTTGGAGAGGGAGGGGACAGATACGCAGTATTTT
J gene: TRBJ2-7; D gene: .; clone size: .; V gene: TRBV11-3; CDR3 protein: CASSRIEGGEQYF; CDR3 DNA: TGTGCCAGCAGCCGCATCGAGGGCGGCGAGCAGTACTTC
J gene: TRBJ2-7; D gene: TRBD2; clone size: .; V gene: TRBV4-1; CDR3 protein: CASSLSGRTYEQYF; CDR3 DNA: TGCGCCAGCAGCCTTAGCGGGAGGACTTACGAGCAGTACTTC
J gene: TRBJ2-3; D gene: .; clone size: .; V gene: TRBV5-1; CDR3 protein: CASSSPGTDTQYF; CDR3 DNA: TGCGCCAGCAGCTCCCCAGGCACAGATACGCAGTATTTT
J gene: TRBJ1-1; D gene: .; clone size: .; V gene: TRBV7-2; CDR3 protein: CASSAQQGNTEAFF; CDR3 DNA: TGTGCCAGCAGCGCCCAACAGGGGAACACTGAAGCTTTCTTT
J gene: TRBJ2-6; D gene: TRBD2; clone size: .; V gene: TRBV6-1; CDR3 protein: CASSAPAGGVGANGLTF; CDR3 DNA: TGTGCCAGCAGTGCCCCAGCGGGAGGTGTTGGGGCCAACGGCCTGACTTTC
J gene: TRBJ2-7; D gene: .; clone size: .; V gene: TRBV28; CDR3 protein: CASSSVVHEQYF; CDR3 DNA: TGTGCCAGCAGTTCGGTAGTCCACGAGCAGTACTTC
J gene: TRBJ2-7; D gene: TRBD2; clone size: .; V gene: TRBV27; CDR3 protein: CEAGDGSYEQYF; CDR3 DNA: TGCGAAGCGGGAGATGGTTCCTACGAGCAGTACTTC
J gene: TRBJ1-4; D gene: TRBD1; clone size: few; V gene: TRBV2; CDR3 protein: CASSARTGGGSTNEKLFF; CDR3 DNA: TGTGCCAGCAGTGCAAGGACAGGAGGGGGGTCAACTAATGAAAAACTGTTTTTT
J gene: TRBJ2-7; D gene: .; clone size: .; V gene: TRBV6-5; CDR3 protein: CATVDSSYEQYF; CDR3 DNA: TGTGCCACCGTTGACTCTTCCTACGAGCAGTACTTC
J gene: TRBJ1-1; D gene: .; clone size: .; V gene: TRBV19; CDR3 protein: CASSPRTDTEAFF; CDR3 DNA: TGTGCCAGTAGTCCAAGGACAGACACTGAAGCTTTCTTT
J gene: TRBJ2-7; D gene: .; clone size: .; V gene: TRBV2; CDR3 protein: CASRWSGGTEQYF; CDR3 DNA: TGTGCCAGCAGGTGGTCTGGGGGGACCGAGCAGTACTTC
J gene: TRBJ2-1; D gene: .; clone size: .; V gene: TRBV1; CDR3 protein: CTSSAGTSWYEQFF; CDR3 DNA: TGCACCAGCAGCGCGGGCACTAGCTGGTATGAGCAGTTCTTC
J gene: TRBJ2-2; D gene: TRBD2; clone size: .; V gene: TRBV5-1; CDR3 protein: CASSLRIRLAGNTGELFF; CDR3 DNA: TGCGCCAGCAGCTTGAGGATTCGACTAGCGGGTAACACCGGGGAGCTGTTTTTT
J gene: TRBJ1-2; D gene: TRBD1; clone size: .; V gene: TRBV5-1; CDR3 protein: CASSRDRTNYGYTF; CDR3 DNA: TGCGCCAGCAGCCGGGACAGGACTAACTATGGCTACACCTTC